This T cell receptor beta chain was identified in a study of neurological immune-mediated disorders (dated by TCRdb to between 2018 and 2021). Looking at the study overall: Among the roughly 34 multiple sclerosis patients, relapsing-remitting MS was present in roughly 30 and secondary progressive MS was present in 3. The cohort was made up of about 65 subjects, consisting of about 14 HAM/TSP patients, roughly 35 multiple sclerosis patients and 20 or so healthy controls. Using UMI-based sequencing, the study compared peripheral blood TCR-beta repertoires from patients with HTLV-I-associated myelopathy (HAM/TSP), patients with multiple sclerosis, and healthy controls. Longitudinal samples, technical triplicates and paired sorted CD4+ and CD8+ T-cell subsets, alongside PBMC samples, were included among the approximately 98 TCR-beta libraries. Study-level results and caveats: The MS cluster was not associated with any clinical or MRI features, and the authors stated that larger cohorts are needed. In phylogenetic analysis, the repertoires of 18 of 34 MS patients grouped into a cluster of related CDR3 sequences, which suggests a possible signature at the repertoire level. TCR clonal expansion was highest in HAM/TSP patients and lowest in MS patients, with MS patients falling below even healthy controls. Across subjects, expanded clones never shared an identical CDR3 amino acid sequence, which suggests that the TCR-beta repertoires in every group were private.

The V end gives up 4 bases and the J end 6 bases, leaving 2 bases in the junction not matched to a gene. The CDR3 numbers 14 residues from cysteine through phenylalanine. Just CDR3 DNA is preserved here, 42 bases in frame from base 1. The germline V gene (reference sequence) supplies CDR1 SEHNR and CDR2 FQNEAQ. Unsorted PBMC libraries were generated from 2 million PBMCs stored in RNAlater at -80 °C until RNA extraction. Multiple sclerosis patients were enrolled in a US clinical protocol evaluating disease progression by magnetic resonance imaging. Peripheral blood was subjected to Ficoll-Hypaque density gradient centrifugation to isolate PBMCs, which were then cryopreserved in liquid nitrogen. The table lists this clonotype with many counts. Its antigen is unknown. No much larger clonotype is one base removed from it; base qualities were not supplied. cDNA synthesis used template-switch 5'RACE with a primer carrying a 10-nucleotide random unique molecular identifier tagging each TCR transcript. Each sequencing run produced over 180 million TCR-beta sequences covering 15-18 subjects. Total RNA was extracted with the RNeasy kit. The KAPA Real-time Library Amplification kit was used to amplify TCR-beta VDJ regions with primers targeting the TCR constant region and the 5'RACE anchor. Sample indexes and Illumina adaptors were added in a first PCR, after which library yield was increased in a second PCR. After purification with Ampure beads, the TCR product of roughly 650 bp was size-selected on a 2% E-gel SizeSelection system. Before pooling, libraries had their quality checked on a Bioanalyzer, their concentration measured with Qubit, and their quantity determined with the Kapa Library Quantification kit. An Illumina HiSeq 2500 was used to sequence the libraries paired-end at 2 x 150 bp. To increase sequence diversity, about 25-31% phiX was spiked into each library pool. The paper's processing steps were these. The UMI-based MiGEC pipeline processed quality-filtered reads and removed over 75% of raw TCR sequences during error correction. VDJ genes were aligned to IMGT germline references, and clonotypes were defined by unique CDR3 amino acid sequence plus V-J genes. VDJtools evaluated clonal expansion, Shannon diversity and CDR3 relatedness (CalcPairwiseDistances, ClusterSamples); CLCbio workbench built phylogenetic trees. A clone was classed as expanded if it had 8 or more unique UMIs, a cutoff based on coefficient-of-variation modelling across technical triplicates. The public reads were run again by TCRdb, first through fastp at Q25 and then through MiXCR, and only productive beta chains were kept. Entries are consolidated by CDR3 protein sequence, retaining the most common genes and DNA. TCRdb assigned the V and J calls; the authors' analysis was not used. The sample table contains 45,000 to 65,000 distinct CDR3 sequences; only one count was recorded for 4% to 5.5% of them. The ten most abundant clones make up around 2.8% of the sample.

Material: PBMCs. The receptor comes from a man in his forties or fifties with multiple sclerosis. The rearrangement combines TRBV7-9 with TRBJ2-7, with TRBD2 matching 14 junction bases. The DNA is TGTGCCAGCAGCTCGGGACTAGCGGGAGCCGAGCAGTACTTC. Its amino acids are CASSSGLAGAEQYF.